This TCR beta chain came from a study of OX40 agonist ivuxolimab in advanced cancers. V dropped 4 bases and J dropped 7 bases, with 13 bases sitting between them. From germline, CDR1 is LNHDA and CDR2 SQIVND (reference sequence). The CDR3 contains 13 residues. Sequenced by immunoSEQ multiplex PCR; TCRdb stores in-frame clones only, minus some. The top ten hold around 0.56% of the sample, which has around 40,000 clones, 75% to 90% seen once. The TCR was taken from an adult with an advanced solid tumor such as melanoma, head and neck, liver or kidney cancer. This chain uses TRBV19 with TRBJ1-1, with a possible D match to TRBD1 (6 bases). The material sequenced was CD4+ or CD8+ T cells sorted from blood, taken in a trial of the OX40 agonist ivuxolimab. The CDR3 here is CASSTRQALEAFF. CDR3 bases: TGTGCCAGTAGTACAAGACAGGCGCTTGAAGCTTTCTTT.